These 22 T cell receptor beta chains were sequenced from one sample in a study of cytomegalovirus exposure and HLA in healthy donors. 13 Jbeta primers and 60 Vbeta primers were used for the PCR. Assay: immunoSEQ multiplex PCR; the TCRdb copy retains only in-frame clones and omits some. This repertoire shows under 150,000 clones, approximately 9% found once; its top ten account for roughly 1.9%. Sequencing used PBMCs. The origin of the receptors is a male donor in good health and CMV-seronegative.

The rearrangement joins TRBV6-6 to TRBJ2-1; the D gene is possibly TRBD2 (7 bases). Deletions cut 2 bases from V and 2 bases from J, with 10 bases between. Germline V lookup: CDR1 MNHNY, CDR2 SVGAGI (reference sequence). The CDR3 length is 15 residues. The DNA for the CDR3 is TGTGCCAGCAGTTACGGGGAGGGGGCCTACAATGAGCAGTTCTTC. Translated: CASSYGEGAYNEQFF.

This sequence joins TRBV4-3 and TRBJ2-4; D unclear. The germline V and J ends were trimmed by 0 bases and 0 bases, with 6 bases remaining between them. The germline CDR1 and CDR2 sequences are LGHNA and YSLEER. The length of the CDR3 is 15 residues. CDR3 coding DNA: TGCGCCAGCAGCCAAGATGGAGTAGCCAAAAACATTCAGTACTTC. This sequence encodes CASSQDGVAKNIQYF.

The genes are TRBV5-6 and TRBJ1-1, with D maybe TRBD1 (5 bases). The CDR3 length is 14 residues. Looked up from germline, CDR1 is SGHDT and CDR2 is YYEEEE. Trimming took 1 base from V and 4 from J, leaving 11 bases between them. CDR3: CASSLRRVSTEAFF. The CDR3 DNA reads as TGTGCCAGCAGCTTGCGCAGGGTGAGCACTGAAGCTTTCTTT.

The J gene is TRBJ2-7, the V gene TRBV7-2; D is unresolved. The V gene lost 2 bases and the J gene lost 1 base, with 9 bases spanning the gap. The V gene's germline CDR1 is SGHTA and CDR2 FQGNSA. The CDR3 has 14 residues. CDR3 nucleotides: TGTGCCAGCAGCTTAAAGTCCAGGTCCTACGAGCAGTACTTC. Amino acids: CASSLKSRSYEQYF.

A few counts support this clone. J is TRBJ2-1 and V is TRBV7-6; 8 bases agree with TRBD1. CDR1 is SGHVS, CDR2 FNYEAQ, per germline. CDR3 size: 16 residues. Trimming removed 5 bases from V and 2 bases from J; junction bases left unmatched: 8. Here the CDR3 reads CASSPNRGKTYNEQFF. For the CDR3, the DNA is TGTGCCAGCAGCCCGAACAGGGGGAAGACCTACAATGAGCAGTTCTTC.

This chain links TRBV15 with TRBJ1-3; maybe TRBD1 (6 bases). The CDR3 is 15 amino acids. V gave up 6 bases and J gave up 1 base, with 13 bases separating them. CDR1 is LNHNV and CDR2 is YYDKDF in the germline V gene (reference sequence). As DNA, the CDR3 is TGTGCCACCAGTGCATACAGGGAGTCTGGAAACACCATATATTTT. This gives the protein CATSAYRESGNTIYF.

This clone came up a few times. This chain connects TRBV2 to TRBJ1-5; 10 bases agree with TRBD1. J was trimmed by 7 bases and V by 6 bases; bases with no gene match: 6. The germline CDR1 and CDR2 sequences are SNHLY and FYNNEI. This CDR3 region has 14 residues. The CDR3 loop reads CASSDRGRRQPQHF. CDR3 bases: TGTGCCAGCAGCGACAGGGGGCGCCGACAGCCCCAGCATTTT.

The chain has TRBV5-5 and TRBJ1-1, with 10 bases matching TRBD1. V shed 4 bases, J shed 4 bases, and the junction held 4 bases outside the gene matches. This CDR3 region has 14 residues. Germline V gene data show CDR1 as SGHKS and CDR2 as YYEKEE (reference sequence). CDR3 sequence: CASSTGDRGTEAFF. The CDR3 DNA is TGTGCCAGCAGCACTGGGGACAGGGGCACTGAAGCTTTCTTT.

The V call is TRBV6-1, the J call TRBJ1-5; TRBD1 matches at 7 bases. Per germline, CDR1 MNHNS and CDR2 SASEGT. CDR3 size: 16 residues. V lost 5 bases and J lost 3; bases outside the gene matches: 10. In DNA, the CDR3 is TGTGCCAGCAGTAAAGATCCCAGGGGGATCAATCAGCCCCAGCATTTT. Residues: CASSKDPRGINQPQHF.

A note on this clone: This sample also contains other DNA sequences that code for the same CDR3. V is TRBV2 and J is TRBJ1-3; a weak D match, TRBD1 (5 bases). Deletions cut 7 bases from V and 1 base from J, with 20 bases between. The CDR3 extends over 17 amino acids. From germline, CDR1 is SNHLY and CDR2 FYNNEI. Here the CDR3 reads CASNPRWQGLSGNTIYF. CDR3 DNA: TGTGCCAGCAACCCCCGGTGGCAGGGCCTATCTGGAAACACCATATATTTT.

This CDR3 reads CASSLTAGTGVNEQFF. CDR3 nucleotide sequence: TGTGCCAGCAGCTTAACTGCCGGGACAGGGGTCAATGAGCAGTTCTTC. The J gene is TRBJ2-1, the V gene TRBV7-3; TRBD1 matches at 10 bases. The junction had 5 bases not matched to a gene; V was cut back by 0 bases and J by 6 bases. Germline V gene lookup returns CDR1 SGHTA and CDR2 FQGTGA. The CDR3 covers 16 residues.

The rearrangement links TRBV15 to TRBJ2-1, with D uncertain. Germline-derived CDR1 and CDR2 are LNHNV and YYDKDF (reference sequence). This CDR3 spans 14 amino acids. Trimming stripped 2 bases from V and 2 bases from J, with 7 bases between. CDR3 sequence: CATSRTVTYNEQFF. The CDR3 DNA is TGTGCCACCAGCAGAACGGTGACCTACAATGAGCAGTTCTTC.

The chain carries TRBV28 and TRBJ2-2, with 7 bases aligning to TRBD2. The germline V gene encodes CDR1 MDHEN and CDR2 SYDVKM. J was trimmed by 3 bases and V by 11 bases; bases with no gene match: 6. CDR3 length: 13 residues. The CDR3 loop reads CAAWDYHTGELFF. The CDR3 coding sequence is TGTGCCGCATGGGACTATCACACCGGGGAGCTGTTTTTT.

Only a few counts were recorded for this clone. The rearrangement joins TRBV5-8 to TRBJ1-6, with a weak D call TRBD1 (6 bases). Looked up from germline, CDR1 is SGHTS and CDR2 is YDEGEE. Trimming cost V 4 bases and J 8 bases, with 13 bases left between them. CDR3 length equals 14 residues. CDR3 DNA: TGTGCCAGCAGCCTACAGGGATGGCATTCACCCCTCCACTTT. As protein: CASSLQGWHSPLHF.

This clone has only a few counts. The rearrangement links TRBV19 to TRBJ1-3; 8 bases line up with TRBD1. This CDR3 has 15 amino acids. The V segment lost 8 bases and the J segment 1 base; nucleotides outside the gene matches: 7. Germline loops: CDR1 LNHDA, CDR2 SQIVND (reference sequence). The DNA for the CDR3 is TGTGCCAGTGAGAATCGACAGGGGTCTGGAAACACCATATATTTT. Translated: CASENRQGSGNTIYF.

The table lists this clone with a few counts. Other DNA sequences in the same sample also yield this CDR3. The chain's CDR3 is CASSSLDAVTYEQYF. As DNA, the CDR3 is TGTGCCAGCAGCTCATTAGATGCGGTCACCTACGAGCAGTACTTC. V gene TRBV7-9 combines with J gene TRBJ2-7; D call uncertain. Germline lookup yields CDR1 SEHNR and CDR2 FQNEAQ (reference sequence). V was pared by 4 bases and J by 2 bases, with 15 bases between. This CDR3 has 15 residues.

The rearrangement links TRBV6-5 to TRBJ2-1; 9 bases line up with TRBD2. Looked up from germline, CDR1 is MNHEY and CDR2 is SVGAGI. The CDR3 is 14 amino acids. V lost 7 bases and J lost 7; bases outside the gene matches: 8. The CDR3 protein is CASTLSGSSNEQFF. The CDR3 DNA sequence: TGTGCCAGCACCCTTAGCGGGAGTAGTAATGAGCAGTTCTTC.

In this sample, this clone turned up a few times. V is TRBV6-5 and J is TRBJ2-7; TRBD2 aligns across 8 bases. The CDR3 length is 13 residues. Unmatched junction bases numbered 4, after V lost 0 bases and J lost 9 bases. Germline lookup yields CDR1 MNHEY and CDR2 SVGAGI. The CDR3 protein is CASSYSAGLAQYF. The CDR3 bases are TGTGCCAGCAGTTACTCTGCCGGACTAGCGCAGTACTTC.

This clone was found a few times. The V and J genes are TRBV18 and TRBJ1-5; D gene uncertain. Trimming cost V 0 bases and J 6 bases, with 6 bases left between them. The germline V gene encodes CDR1 KGHSH and CDR2 LQKENI. This CDR3 spans 13 amino acids. For the CDR3, the DNA is TGTGCCAGCTCACCACCGGCGGGTCAGCCCCAGCATTTT. Protein product: CASSPPAGQPQHF.

This clone was counted between two and nine times. The V and J genes are TRBV27 and TRBJ2-2, with TRBD2 identical over 8 bases. The trim removed 6 bases at V and 2 bases at J, leaving 5 bases unmatched. The CDR3 covers 15 residues. Germline CDR1 reads MNHEY; CDR2 reads SMNVEV (reference sequence). Written as DNA, the CDR3 is TGTGCCAGCAGCCCCCGGGGGGGCAACACCGGGGAGCTGTTTTTT. Translation: CASSPRGGNTGELFF.

This clone was detected only a few times. This chain joins TRBV20-1 and TRBJ2-7, with D maybe TRBD2 (5 bases). The CDR3 loop spans 11 amino acids. The germline gives CDR1 DFQATT, CDR2 SNEGSKA (reference sequence). Trimming stripped 3 bases from V and 3 bases from J, with 6 bases between. The CDR3 reads CSASRGYEQYF. The CDR3 bases are TGCAGTGCTAGCCGGGGCTACGAGCAGTACTTC.

This chain connects TRBV5-1 to TRBJ2-7; TRBD2 might be the D (5 bases). CDR3 length equals 14 residues. Trimming removed 5 bases from V and 4 bases from J, with 16 bases in between. Germline V CDR1 and CDR2: SGHRS, YFSETQ. CDR3 DNA sequence: TGCGCCAGCAGGTCGTCCCCCGGGGTATACGAGCAGTACTTC. As protein: CASRSSPGVYEQYF. The full variable domain, with the rest looked up from reference TRBV5-1 and TRBJ2-7, is KAGVTQTPRYLIKTRGQQVTLSCSPISGHRSVSWYQQTPGQGLQFLFEYFSETQRNKGNFPGRFSGRQFSNSRSEMNVSTLELGDSALYLCASRSSPGVYEQYFGPGTRLTVT.